The entry that follows covers one T cell receptor (beta chain) sequence. Its antigen is not identified. Germline-derived CDR1 and CDR2 are LNHDA and SQIVND (reference sequence). V trimming: 5 bases; J trimming: 0 bases; junction bases outside the gene matches: 5. This CDR3 has 18 residues. Time point here: week 11, during vaccination. A single vaccine dose contained 300 ug of mutant IDH1 20-mer peptide, and topical imiquimod was used with it. This entry belongs to a study of a mutant IDH1 vaccine in newly diagnosed glioma. Overall study: The vaccination schedule gave patients eight doses in weeks 1, 3, 5, 7, 11, 15, 19 and 23. Vaccination was launched 4-6 weeks after radiotherapy alone, or with temozolomide cycles.

TCRdb keeps only in-frame clones here, not all; method: immunoSEQ multiplex PCR. In the table there are roughly 120,000 clones, around 80% of which are singletons. This chain uses TRBV19 with TRBJ2-6, with 12 bases that match TRBD2. The receptor was isolated from a man aged 40-49 years with glioma. This specimen consisted of PBMCs, obtained from a glioma patient whose treatment included an IDH1 peptide vaccine. In DNA, the CDR3 is TGTGCCAGTAGTTCACGGACTAGCGGGACCTCTGGGGCCAACGTCCTGACTTTC. It codes for CASSSRTSGTSGANVLTF.